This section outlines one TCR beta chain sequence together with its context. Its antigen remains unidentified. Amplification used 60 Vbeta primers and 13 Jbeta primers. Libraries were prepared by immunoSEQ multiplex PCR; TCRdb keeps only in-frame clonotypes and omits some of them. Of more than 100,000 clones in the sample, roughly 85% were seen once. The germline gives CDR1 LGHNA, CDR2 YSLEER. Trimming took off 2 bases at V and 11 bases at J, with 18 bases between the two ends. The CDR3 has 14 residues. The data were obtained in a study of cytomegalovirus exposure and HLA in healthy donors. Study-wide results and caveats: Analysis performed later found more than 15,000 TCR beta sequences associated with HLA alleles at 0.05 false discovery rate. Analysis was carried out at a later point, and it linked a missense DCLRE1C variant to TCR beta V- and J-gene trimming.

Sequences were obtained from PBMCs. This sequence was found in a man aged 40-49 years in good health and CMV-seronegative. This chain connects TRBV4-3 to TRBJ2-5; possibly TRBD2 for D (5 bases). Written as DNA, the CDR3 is TGCGCCAGCAGCCAAATAGGCAGGCTCGGGGAGCAGTACTTC. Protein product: CASSQIGRLGEQYF.